Listed below are T cell receptor beta chains from one sample, sequenced in a study of T cells in Graves' hyperthyroidism and ophthalmopathy. TCRdb fed the multiplex PCR reads into MiXCR, producing one record per CDR3 protein. Among about 640,000 distinct CDR3 sequences listed, roughly 14% were seen once. Source material: blood. These receptors originate from a woman aged 45-59 years with Graves' ophthalmopathy. The CDR3 runs from the conserved cysteine through the conserved F or W. A D gene is named only where the DNA matches it firmly. Clone size is given for some rows only: seen once, a few or many times, or a class if the clone is expanded.

v_gene: TRBV19
len: 13
d_gene: TRBD1
abundance: .
j_gene: TRBJ2-5
CDR3aa: CASSGQGKETQYF
CDR3nt: TGTGCCAGTAGTGGACAGGGGAAAGAGACCCAGTACTTC

v_gene: TRBV27
len: 16
d_gene: TRBD1
abundance: many
j_gene: TRBJ2-7
CDR3aa: CASSPLYRGRYSEQYF
CDR3nt: TGTGCCAGCAGTCCCCTATACAGGGGGCGATACAGCGAGCAGTACTTC

v_gene: TRBV11-3
len: 16
d_gene: TRBD1
abundance: .
j_gene: TRBJ1-1
CDR3aa: CASTTTDRGMNTEAFF
CDR3nt: TGTGCCAGCACCACGACCGACAGGGGGATGAACACTGAAGCTTTCTTT

v_gene: TRBV30
len: 15
d_gene: TRBD2
abundance: many
j_gene: TRBJ2-3
CDR3aa: CAWSVRGSHTDTQYF
CDR3nt: TGTGCCTGGAGTGTACGCGGGAGTCATACAGATACGCAGTATTTT

v_gene: TRBV7-9
len: 14
d_gene: .
abundance: .
j_gene: TRBJ1-4
CDR3aa: CASSPMATNEKLFF
CDR3nt: TGTGCCAGCAGTCCGATGGCAACTAATGAAAAACTGTTTTTT

v_gene: TRBV3-1
len: 16
d_gene: TRBD2
abundance: .
j_gene: TRBJ2-7
CDR3aa: CASSPLAGKSSYEQYF
CDR3nt: TGTGCCAGCAGCCCTCTAGCGGGCAAGAGCTCCTACGAGCAGTACTTC

v_gene: TRBV5-1
len: 15
d_gene: .
abundance: many
j_gene: TRBJ1-5
CDR3aa: CASSLGGTLNQPQHF
CDR3nt: TGCGCCAGCAGCCTCGGCGGGACACTGAATCAGCCCCAGCATTTT

v_gene: TRBV10-3
len: 14
d_gene: .
abundance: few
j_gene: TRBJ1-5
CDR3aa: CAISQGLEGRPQHF
CDR3nt: TGTGCCATCAGTCAGGGACTGGAGGGCCGGCCCCAGCATTTT

v_gene: TRBV5-5
len: 15
d_gene: TRBD2
abundance: .
j_gene: TRBJ2-2
CDR3aa: CASKLAGVGTGELFF
CDR3nt: TGTGCCAGCAAACTCGCGGGAGTCGGCACCGGGGAGCTGTTTTTT

v_gene: TRBV7-3
len: 16
d_gene: TRBD2
abundance: once
j_gene: TRBJ2-5
CDR3aa: CASSLLAGERQETQYF
CDR3nt: TGTGCCAGCAGCCTCCTAGCGGGAGAGCGACAAGAGACCCAGTACTTC

v_gene: TRBV28
len: 15
d_gene: .
abundance: many
j_gene: TRBJ1-1
CDR3aa: CASSLFQGMETEAFF
CDR3nt: TGTGCCAGCAGTTTATTTCAGGGGATGGAGACTGAAGCTTTCTTT

v_gene: TRBV2
len: 14
d_gene: TRBD1
abundance: many
j_gene: TRBJ1-1
CDR3aa: CASRGQGGSTEAFF
CDR3nt: TGTGCCAGCAGAGGACAGGGAGGGAGCACTGAAGCTTTCTTT

v_gene: TRBV10-3
len: 14
d_gene: .
abundance: few
j_gene: TRBJ2-2
CDR3aa: CAISVGLDTGELFF
CDR3nt: TGTGCCATCAGTGTAGGGTTGGACACCGGGGAGCTGTTTTTT

v_gene: TRBV19
len: 13
d_gene: .
abundance: .
j_gene: TRBJ2-1
CDR3aa: CASSISEQGPQFF
CDR3nt: TGTGCCAGTAGTATAAGCGAACAGGGCCCGCAGTTCTTC

v_gene: TRBV30
len: 15
d_gene: TRBD1
abundance: many
j_gene: TRBJ1-4
CDR3aa: CAWSVGDRANEKLFF
CDR3nt: TGTGCCTGGAGTGTAGGGGACAGGGCTAATGAAAAACTGTTTTTT

v_gene: TRBV6-1
len: 13
d_gene: .
abundance: .
j_gene: TRBJ1-1
CDR3aa: CASSELWAAEAFF
CDR3nt: TGTGCCAGCAGTGAATTGTGGGCCGCTGAAGCTTTCTTT

v_gene: TRBV28
len: 12
d_gene: .
abundance: many
j_gene: TRBJ1-1
CDR3aa: CASYLKPTEAFF
CDR3nt: TGTGCCAGCTATCTTAAGCCCACTGAAGCTTTCTTT

v_gene: TRBV5-8
len: 14
d_gene: .
abundance: .
j_gene: TRBJ2-2
CDR3aa: CASSLRNGGGELFF
CDR3nt: TGTGCCAGCAGCTTACGAAACGGGGGCGGGGAGCTGTTTTTT

v_gene: TRBV4-3
len: 19
d_gene: .
abundance: many
j_gene: TRBJ1-1
CDR3aa: CASSQDVGSSFLLNTEAFF
CDR3nt: TGCGCCAGCAGCCAAGATGTAGGGAGTTCGTTCCTTCTAAACACTGAAGCTTTCTTT

v_gene: TRBV7-2
len: 14
d_gene: TRBD2
abundance: few
j_gene: TRBJ2-7
CDR3aa: CASRRDSGSYVQYF
CDR3nt: TGTGCCAGCAGGAGGGATAGCGGGAGCTACGTGCAGTACTTC

v_gene: TRBV6-1
len: 16
d_gene: .
abundance: many
j_gene: TRBJ2-1
CDR3aa: CASSSTRRSSYNEQFF
CDR3nt: TGTGCCAGCAGTTCGACCCGTAGAAGCTCCTACAATGAGCAGTTCTTC

v_gene: TRBV7-7
len: 16
d_gene: TRBD2
abundance: many
j_gene: TRBJ2-1
CDR3aa: CASSLGTSGSINEQFF
CDR3nt: TGTGCTAGCAGCTTAGGGACTAGCGGGAGCATCAATGAGCAGTTCTTC

v_gene: TRBV9
len: 18
d_gene: TRBD2
abundance: .
j_gene: TRBJ2-3
CDR3aa: CASSVVMAGGPGTDTQYF
CDR3nt: TGTGCCAGCAGCGTAGTAATGGCGGGAGGGCCGGGCACAGATACGCAGTATTTT

v_gene: TRBV5-5
len: 13
d_gene: .
abundance: few
j_gene: TRBJ2-7
CDR3aa: CASSWDNKYEQYF
CDR3nt: TGTGCCAGCAGCTGGGACAATAAATACGAGCAGTACTTC

v_gene: TRBV11-1
len: 16
d_gene: TRBD2
abundance: many
j_gene: TRBJ2-1
CDR3aa: CASSLVLAGVYNEQFF
CDR3nt: TGTGCCAGCAGCTTAGTACTAGCGGGAGTCTACAATGAGCAGTTCTTC

v_gene: TRBV19
len: 17
d_gene: .
abundance: few
j_gene: TRBJ2-6
CDR3aa: CASSLSIVSSGANVLTF
CDR3nt: TGTGCCAGTAGTCTTAGTATAGTGTCCTCTGGGGCCAACGTCCTGACTTTC

v_gene: TRBV18
len: 15
d_gene: TRBD1
abundance: .
j_gene: TRBJ2-5
CDR3aa: CASSPPDRVQETQYF
CDR3nt: TGTGCCAGCTCACCACCTGACAGGGTCCAAGAGACCCAGTACTTC

v_gene: TRBV7-3
len: 15
d_gene: .
abundance: few
j_gene: TRBJ2-6
CDR3aa: CASSFSFSGANVLTF
CDR3nt: TGTGCCAGCAGCTTTAGTTTCTCTGGGGCCAACGTCCTGACTTTC

v_gene: TRBV20-1
len: 13
d_gene: .
abundance: few
j_gene: TRBJ1-5
CDR3aa: CSARTGSNQPQHF
CDR3nt: TGCAGTGCTAGAACAGGAAGCAATCAGCCCCAGCATTTT

v_gene: TRBV27
len: 17
d_gene: .
abundance: .
j_gene: TRBJ2-2
CDR3aa: CASSLVLFGENTGELFF
CDR3nt: TGTGCCAGCAGTTTAGTCCTGTTTGGAGAGAACACCGGGGAGCTGTTTTTT

v_gene: TRBV6-2/TRBV6-3
len: 12
d_gene: .
abundance: many
j_gene: TRBJ2-3
CDR3aa: CASRLNTDTQYF
CDR3nt: TGTGCCAGCAGACTAAACACAGATACGCAGTATTTT

v_gene: TRBV20-1
len: 16
d_gene: TRBD2
abundance: many
j_gene: TRBJ2-7
CDR3aa: CSAIPPSGSEYYEQYF
CDR3nt: TGCAGTGCTATACCGCCAAGCGGGAGTGAATACTACGAGCAGTACTTC

v_gene: TRBV12-3/TRBV12-4
len: 15
d_gene: TRBD2
abundance: few
j_gene: TRBJ2-7
CDR3aa: CASSPGLARTYEQYF
CDR3nt: TGTGCCAGCAGCCCAGGACTAGCGAGAACCTACGAGCAGTACTTC

v_gene: TRBV29-1
len: 13
d_gene: .
abundance: many
j_gene: TRBJ1-1
CDR3aa: CSVVPAMNTEAFF
CDR3nt: TGCAGCGTTGTGCCAGCAATGAACACTGAAGCTTTCTTT

v_gene: TRBV6-5
len: 14
d_gene: .
abundance: .
j_gene: TRBJ2-7
CDR3aa: CASSWAGSTYEQYF
CDR3nt: TGTGCCAGTAGTTGGGCCGGATCGACCTACGAGCAGTACTTC

v_gene: TRBV30
len: 13
d_gene: .
abundance: .
j_gene: TRBJ1-6
CDR3aa: CAWSGARGPPLHF
CDR3nt: TGTGCCTGGAGCGGGGCCAGGGGACCACCCCTCCACTTT

v_gene: TRBV9
len: 13
d_gene: .
abundance: .
j_gene: TRBJ2-5
CDR3aa: CASSAGIQETQYF
CDR3nt: TGTGCCAGCAGCGCCGGAATCCAAGAGACCCAGTACTTC

v_gene: TRBV28
len: 15
d_gene: TRBD2
abundance: .
j_gene: TRBJ2-5
CDR3aa: CASSSPPGLQETQYF
CDR3nt: TGTGCCAGCAGTTCCCCCCCGGGACTACAAGAGACCCAGTACTTC